This T cell receptor (beta chain) was captured by sequencing in a study of immune evolution from preneoplasia to lung adenocarcinoma (dated by TCRdb to 2020 to 2022). Regarding the study in general: No AAH lesions showed HLA loss of heterozygosity, compared with 6% to 8% of AIS, roughly 15% of MIA and around a third of ADC lesions. A total of 40 to 60 patients contributed TCR sequencing data. Resected precursor lesions (AAH, AIS, MIA) and invasive adenocarcinomas were each compared against paired morphologically normal lung tissue. The overall cohort comprised 40 to 60 patients with pulmonary nodules who underwent surgical resection. Sample size was based on specimen availability rather than a prior power calculation. POLYSOLVER was used to infer class I HLA alleles from exome data, and LOHHLA was used to detect allele-specific HLA loss. According to the study, roughly 100 samples went through TCR sequencing. The immune data were integrated with whole exome sequencing and methylation data obtained from the same cohort of nodules. Immune contexture across lung adenocarcinoma precursors and invasive adenocarcinoma was profiled using immune gene expression, TCR sequencing and multiplex immunofluorescence. General study outcomes and caveats: T cell clonality was highest in KRAS-mutant nodules compared with EGFR-mutant or double wild-type lesions. Normal lung showed the highest clonality, whereas later-stage lesions appeared to have higher T cell density and diversity but lower clonality. Normal lung had the highest top T cell clone frequencies, which appeared to decline progressively from AAH through AIS, MIA and invasive adenocarcinoma. Findings were based on association rather than direct causation; larger cohorts with long-term follow-up and longitudinal biopsies were deemed needed. Because all patients were from Japan and China, applicability to Western populations was uncertain.

The patients had resection in Japan or China between about 2013 and 2018. Two lung cancer pathologists independently reviewed H&E slides to confirm the histologic diagnosis of every case. For nucleic acid extraction, premalignant or tumor cells were enriched by macro-dissection following pathologic assessment. FFPE tissue was used for DNA isolation with the AllPrep DNA/RNA FFPE Kit. The immunoSEQ hsTCRbeta Kit was used to sequence TCR beta CDR3 regions from DNA. The paper's data handling went like this. TCR sequencing data were analysed with the ImmunoSEQ Analyzer. T cell clonality was calculated on productive rearrangements as 1 minus Pielou's evenness. To measure T cell diversity, the inverse Simpson index was applied to productive templates. T cell density was defined as TCR beta template counts normalized to usable DNA, with usable DNA estimated by amplification and sequencing of housekeeping genes. Two-sided Kruskal-Wallis tests were used to compare TCR metrics between histologic stages. The source is immuneACCESS, and TCRdb retained only in-frame sequences with V and J called. Part of the clones is not carried over; for the studies checked, unresolved V genes explain less than half of this, and the remainder is unexplained. The DNA gave D and trimming, while V, J and clone size come from that table. The sample table contains thousands of clones; only one count was recorded for around 80% of them. Of the sample, over 3.5% is held by the ten largest clones.

Counted from cysteine to phenylalanine, this CDR3 has 16 amino acids. Only the CDR3 DNA stays, 48 bases, in frame from base 1. Based on the germline V gene, the CDR1 and CDR2 sequences are MDHEN and SYDVKM. After removal of 5 bases from V and 4 bases from J, the junction retains 10 bases not matched to a gene. As for this clone: Its antigen is still unknown. No clone much larger than this one lies a single base away; base qualities are absent.

The source material was FFPE invasive lung adenocarcinoma tissue. Read against the paper, the sample's cell subset or site label means: frankly invasive lung adenocarcinoma (ADC). The V gene is TRBV28 and the J gene is TRBJ2-3, with 9 bases aligning to TRBD2. The receptor comes from a person aged 55 to 75 with lung adenocarcinoma. The CDR3 in this case is CASSPIAGEAADTQYF. The DNA sequence reads TGTGCCAGCAGTCCCATAGCGGGAGAGGCGGCAGATACGCAGTATTTT. Here the CDR3 is joined to the reference TRBV28 and TRBJ2-3 genes, and the full variable domain is: DVKVTQSSRYLVKRTGEKVFLECVQDMDHENMFWYRQDPGLGLRLIYFSYDVKMKEKGDIPEGYSVSREKKERFSLILESASTNQTSMYLCASSPIAGEAADTQYFGPGTRLTVL.